These T cell receptor beta chains were read from a single sample in a study of cytomegalovirus exposure and HLA in healthy donors. This table comes from immunoSEQ multiplex PCR, and its TCRdb copy is limited to in-frame clones, with some not included. The sample includes about 130,000 clones, 83% of them seen just once. Specimen: PBMCs. The receptors derive from a girl aged 2 to 9 in good health and CMV-seronegative. CDR3s include the opening cysteine and the closing phenylalanine or tryptophan. D genes are given only for firm matches. Some rows mark clone size as missing; the rest say once, few, many or name a class of expanded clone.

TRBJ2-2 . TRBV9 once CASSVSVQTDTGELFF TGTGCCAGCAGCGTAAGCGTCCAGACGGACACCGGGGAGCTGTTTTTT
TRBJ2-7 TRBD1 TRBV6-1 . CASSDNRGGADEQYF TGTGCCAGCAGTGACAACAGGGGTGGTGCGGACGAGCAGTACTTC
TRBJ2-3 . TRBV13 . CASSPNFGTQYF TGTGCCAGCAGCCCAAACTTCGGTACGCAGTATTTT
TRBJ2-1 . TRBV2 . CASSDGGWAKPSSYNEQFF TGTGCCAGCAGTGACGGAGGGTGGGCTAAGCCGAGCTCCTACAATGAGCAGTTCTTC
TRBJ2-1 TRBD2 TRBV30 . CAWSTGTSGNNEQFF TGTGCCTGGAGCACCGGGACTAGCGGGAACAATGAGCAGTTCTTC
TRBJ2-5 . TRBV10-3 . CAIGGSGPLQETQYF TGTGCCATCGGTGGTTCAGGGCCTCTCCAAGAGACCCAGTACTTC
TRBJ2-1 . TRBV6-5 . CASSYSPGDNEQFF TGTGCCAGCAGTTACTCCCCCGGGGACAATGAGCAGTTCTTC
TRBJ2-7 TRBD1 TRBV5-1 . CASSKGQGAYEQYF TGCGCCAGCAGCAAGGGACAGGGGGCTTACGAGCAGTACTTC
TRBJ2-3 TRBD2 TRBV9 . CASSGASGGATDTQYF TGTGCCAGCAGCGGTGCCAGCGGGGGGGCCACAGATACGCAGTATTTT
TRBJ1-4 . TRBV6-5 few CASSYSGGSTNEKLFF TGTGCCAGCAGTTACTCAGGAGGGTCAACTAATGAAAAACTGTTTTTT
TRBJ1-6 TRBD1 TRBV5-8 . CASSPEDRVQPLHF TGTGCCAGCAGCCCGGAGGACAGGGTTCAACCCCTCCACTTT
TRBJ2-7 TRBD2 TRBV19 . CASSRLSGADFYEQYF TGTGCCAGTAGTAGACTCAGCGGGGCGGACTTCTACGAGCAGTACTTC
TRBJ1-4 . TRBV19 . CASSGEREQGEGFRGDNLFF TGTGCCAGTAGCGGAGAACGAGAACAGGGAGAGGGGTTCAGAGGTGATAATCTGTTTTTT
TRBJ2-2 TRBD1 TRBV11-2 . CASSQTGVGATGELFF TGTGCCAGCAGTCAGACAGGGGTTGGGGCAACCGGGGAGCTGTTTTTT
TRBJ1-5 . TRBV27 . CATKAGVGNQPQHF TGTGCCACCAAGGCAGGGGTGGGGAATCAGCCCCAGCATTTT
TRBJ2-3 TRBD2 TRBV10-2 . CASSETSGGAHTQYF TGCGCCAGCAGTGAAACTAGCGGGGGGGCCCATACGCAGTATTTT
TRBJ2-3 . TRBV7-3 . CASRGGTDTQYF TGTGCCAGCCGCGGCGGCACAGATACGCAGTATTTT
TRBJ2-7 . TRBV28 . CASTLPGSDSYEQYF TGTGCCAGCACCCTTCCCGGGTCCGATTCCTACGAGCAGTACTTC
TRBJ2-7 TRBD2 TRBV29-1 once CSVGLAGWSYEQYF TGCAGCGTTGGGTTAGCGGGGTGGTCCTACGAGCAGTACTTC
TRBJ2-1 . TRBV4-3 few CASSRVARHLYEQFF TGCGCCAGCAGCCGAGTAGCGCGCCACCTCTATGAGCAGTTCTTC
TRBJ2-7 . TRBV6-1 . CASRDTGNPYEQYF TGTGCCAGCAGGGACACAGGGAACCCCTACGAGCAGTACTTC
TRBJ2-1 . TRBV10-1 . CASSEGWNEQFF TGCGCCAGCAGTGAGGGCTGGAATGAGCAGTTCTTC
TRBJ2-7 . TRBV4-2 few CASSQASGEQYF TGTGCCAGCAGCCAAGCGTCGGGCGAGCAGTACTTC
TRBJ1-4 . TRBV4-2 . CASSPNNEKLFF TGTGCCAGCAGCCCAAATAATGAAAAACTGTTTTTT
TRBJ1-2 TRBD1 TRBV5-1 few CASSSPGQGARGYTF TGCGCCAGCAGCTCCCCGGGACAGGGGGCGCGGGGCTACACCTTC
TRBJ2-7 . TRBV27 many CASGRDSRPPRFYEQYF TGTGCCAGCGGCCGGGACTCACGCCCGCCTCGATTCTACGAGCAGTACTTC
TRBJ2-6 TRBD1 TRBV7-9 . CASSSSPTRGSGANVLTF TGTGCCAGCAGCTCTAGCCCCACCAGGGGGTCTGGGGCCAACGTCCTGACTTTC
TRBJ2-1 TRBD2 TRBV6-4 . CASSEAGGSYNEQFF TGTGCCAGCAGTGAAGCGGGAGGCTCCTACAATGAGCAGTTCTTC
TRBJ1-2 TRBD1 TRBV5-4 . CASRIDRGSGYTF TGTGCCAGCAGAATAGACAGGGGGTCTGGCTACACCTTC
TRBJ2-1 TRBD2 TRBV7-9 . CASSFVRGGYNEQFF TGTGCCAGCAGCTTTGTGCGGGGGGGCTACAATGAGCAGTTCTTC
TRBJ1-1 . TRBV6-5 . CASSRGRGNTEAFF TGTGCCAGCAGCCGAGGGAGGGGGAACACTGAAGCTTTCTTT
TRBJ2-2 . TRBV4-1 . CASRGLGGEITGELFF TGCGCCAGCAGGGGACTGGGGGGAGAAATCACCGGGGAGCTGTTTTTT
TRBJ2-6 . TRBV19 . CASSALGGSGANVLTF TGTGCCAGTAGCGCACTCGGGGGATCTGGGGCCAACGTCCTGACTTTC
TRBJ2-7 TRBD1 TRBV28 once CASSAPRDRGRYEQYF TGTGCCAGCAGCGCACCCCGGGACAGGGGGCGTTACGAGCAGTACTTC
TRBJ2-7 TRBD2 TRBV25-1 . CASSFTTGRAAYEQYF TGTGCCAGCAGTTTTACCACCGGGAGGGCCGCCTACGAGCAGTACTTC
TRBJ2-7 . TRBV5-5 . CASRNTTLTPRIYEQYF TGTGCCAGCAGAAACACCACACTGACACCCCGGATTTACGAGCAGTACTTC
TRBJ2-7 TRBD2 TRBV4-1 . CASSQETSTYEQYF TGCGCCAGCAGCCAAGAGACTAGCACATACGAGCAGTACTTC
TRBJ2-7 . TRBV7-2 . CASSFTYEQYF TGTGCCAGCAGCTTCACCTACGAGCAGTACTTC
TRBJ2-5 . TRBV7-7 . CASSSDRIQETQYF TGTGCTAGCAGCTCAGACAGGATACAAGAGACCCAGTACTTC
TRBJ2-7 . TRBV27 . CASSLGTDGSYEQYF TGTGCCAGCAGTCTAGGGACTGATGGTTCCTACGAGCAGTACTTC
TRBJ2-5 . TRBV18 . CASSPGGGSQETQYF TGTGCCAGCTCACCAGGCGGAGGGTCCCAAGAGACCCAGTACTTC
TRBJ2-2 . TRBV7-9 . CAGRGGDRQDYRELFF TGTGCCGGTAGGGGGGGGGACCGTCAAGACTACCGGGAGCTGTTTTTT
TRBJ1-2 TRBD1 TRBV7-8 . CASSLWSDRVGRNYGYTF TGTGCCAGCAGCTTATGGTCGGACAGGGTAGGGAGGAACTATGGCTACACCTTC
TRBJ2-1 . TRBV6-6 . CASSLDSYNEQFF TGTGCCAGCAGCCTGGACAGCTACAATGAGCAGTTCTTC
TRBJ1-5 TRBD1 TRBV6-4 few CARSQDRGYRVGQPQHF TGTGCCAGATCCCAGGACAGGGGATATAGAGTTGGTCAGCCCCAGCATTTT
TRBJ2-1 TRBD1 TRBV5-6 . CASNWGTGAYNEQFF TGTGCCAGCAACTGGGGGACAGGGGCATACAATGAGCAGTTCTTC
TRBJ1-2 . TRBV25-1 . CASSEEAMIGYTF TGTGCCAGCAGTGAGGAGGCAATGATTGGCTACACCTTC
TRBJ2-7 . TRBV7-9 . CASSLIQGSYEQYF TGTGCCAGCAGCTTAATCCAGGGGTCCTACGAGCAGTACTTC
TRBJ2-1 . TRBV18 few CASSPLQGSADEQFF TGTGCCAGCTCACCACTACAGGGAAGCGCTGATGAGCAGTTCTTC
TRBJ2-3 TRBD1 TRBV30 . CAWSVQGLSTDTQYF TGTGCCTGGAGTGTACAGGGGCTGAGCACAGATACGCAGTATTTT
TRBJ1-2 . TRBV7-9 . CASSTRGHSAAYGYTF TGTGCCAGCAGCACAAGGGGCCATTCCGCGGCCTATGGCTACACCTTC
TRBJ2-2 TRBD1 TRBV5-1 . CASSRDSPNTGELFF TGCGCCAGCAGCCGGGACAGCCCGAACACCGGGGAGCTGTTTTTT
TRBJ2-5 . TRBV11-2 . CASSLVEETQYF TGTGCCAGCAGCTTAGTCGAAGAGACCCAGTACTTC
TRBJ1-4 . TRBV2 . CASSEGRGTNEKLFF TGTGCCAGCAGTGAGGGTAGGGGGACGAATGAAAAACTGTTTTTT
TRBJ1-5 . TRBV19 . CASSRGTNQPQHF TGTGCCAGTAGTCGGGGGACCAATCAGCCCCAGCATTTT
TRBJ2-3 TRBD2 TRBV28 . CASSLWTSGLRDTQYF TGTGCCAGCAGTTTATGGACTAGCGGGCTCAGAGATACGCAGTATTTT
TRBJ2-1 TRBD2 TRBV4-1 . CASSQPVAGTSYNEQFF TGCGCCAGCAGCCAACCCGTAGCGGGTACCTCCTACAATGAGCAGTTCTTC